Described below is a single TCR beta chain sequence and its context. Its antigen is not identified. The source of the sample is a study of somatic mutations in cytotoxic T cells in rheumatoid arthritis. The overall study: Immediately following diagnosis and ahead of any treatment, patient blood (under 31 ml EDTA) was drawn.

The assay was immunoSEQ multiplex PCR, and TCRdb's table has in-frame clones only and misses some. The table has about 29,000 clones, around 87% seen once. Study-wide results and caveats: Healthy controls showed no age-related rise in CD8+ clonality, whereas rheumatoid arthritis patients did.

The clonotype comes from an adult with rheumatoid arthritis. Sequencing used CD8+ T cells sorted from blood.

The CDR3 loop reads CASSQDVGSSTDTQYF. The CDR3, as DNA: TGTGCCAGCAGCCAAGATGTGGGGTCTAGCACAGATACGCAGTATTTT. V and J are TRBV14 and TRBJ2-3; the D is unclear. Germline V CDR1 and CDR2: SGHDN, FVKESK. V lost 0 bases, J lost 0 bases, and 10 bases lay in between. The CDR3 has 16 residues.